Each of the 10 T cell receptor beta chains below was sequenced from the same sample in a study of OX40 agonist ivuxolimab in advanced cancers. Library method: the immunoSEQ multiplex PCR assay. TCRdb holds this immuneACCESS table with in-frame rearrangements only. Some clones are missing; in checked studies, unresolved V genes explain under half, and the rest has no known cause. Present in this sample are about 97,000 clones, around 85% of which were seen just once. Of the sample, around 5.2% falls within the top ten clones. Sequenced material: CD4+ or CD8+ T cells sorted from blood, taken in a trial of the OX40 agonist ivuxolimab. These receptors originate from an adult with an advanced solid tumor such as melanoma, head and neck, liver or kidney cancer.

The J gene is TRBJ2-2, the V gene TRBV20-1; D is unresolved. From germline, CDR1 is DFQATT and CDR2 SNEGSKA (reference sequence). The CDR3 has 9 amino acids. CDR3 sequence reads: CTPERELFF. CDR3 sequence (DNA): TGCACCCCAGAAAGAGAGCTGTTTTTT.

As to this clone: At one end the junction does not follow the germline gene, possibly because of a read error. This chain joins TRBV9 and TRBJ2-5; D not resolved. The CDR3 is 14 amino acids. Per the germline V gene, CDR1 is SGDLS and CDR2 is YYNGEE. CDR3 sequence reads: CASSVVDGQGTQYF. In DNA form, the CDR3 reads TGTGCCAGCAGCGTAGTCGACGGCCAAGGGACCCAGTACTTC.

The CDR3 loop reads CASSFAGYGYTF. The CDR3, as DNA: TGTGCCAGCAGCTTTGCGGGCTATGGCTACACCTTC. The chain carries TRBV7-2 and TRBJ1-2, with D uncertain. Germline lookup yields CDR1 SGHTA and CDR2 FQGNSA. This CDR3 is 12 amino acids long. V was cut by 3 bases and J by 4 bases, with 6 bases left in between.

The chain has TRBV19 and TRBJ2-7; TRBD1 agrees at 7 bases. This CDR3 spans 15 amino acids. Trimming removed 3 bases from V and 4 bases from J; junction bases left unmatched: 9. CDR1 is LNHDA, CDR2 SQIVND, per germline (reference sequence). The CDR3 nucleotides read TGTGCCAGTAGTATTCAGACAGGGTGTAGTTACGAGCAGTACTTC. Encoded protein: CASSIQTGCSYEQYF. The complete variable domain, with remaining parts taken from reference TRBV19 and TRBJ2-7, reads DGGITQSPKYLFRKEGQNVTLSCEQNLNHDAMYWYRQDPGQGLRLIYYSQIVNDFQKGDIAEGYSVSREKKESFPLTVTSAQKNPTAFYLCASSIQTGCSYEQYFGPGTRLTVT.

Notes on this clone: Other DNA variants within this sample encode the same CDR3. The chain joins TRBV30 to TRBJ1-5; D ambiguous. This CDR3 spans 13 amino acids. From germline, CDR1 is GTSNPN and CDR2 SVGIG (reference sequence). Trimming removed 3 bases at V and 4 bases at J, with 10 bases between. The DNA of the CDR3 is TGTGCCTGGAGCCCGGATTCGAATCAGCCCCAGCATTTT. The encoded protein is CAWSPDSNQPQHF.

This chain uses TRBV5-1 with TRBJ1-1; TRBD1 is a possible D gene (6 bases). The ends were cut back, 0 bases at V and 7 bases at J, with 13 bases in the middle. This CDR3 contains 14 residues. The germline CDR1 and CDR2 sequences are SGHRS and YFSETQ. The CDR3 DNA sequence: TGCGCCAGCAGCTTGGTGGGGGCAGAAAATGAAGCTTTCTTT. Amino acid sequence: CASSLVGAENEAFF.

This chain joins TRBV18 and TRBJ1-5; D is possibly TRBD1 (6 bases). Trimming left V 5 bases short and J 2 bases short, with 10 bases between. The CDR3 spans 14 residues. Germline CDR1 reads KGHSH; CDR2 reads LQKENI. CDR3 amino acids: CASSNRDGNQPQHF. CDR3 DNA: TGTGCCAGCTCAAACAGGGATGGCAATCAGCCCCAGCATTTT. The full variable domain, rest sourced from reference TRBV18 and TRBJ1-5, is NAGVMQNPRHLVRRRGQEARLRCSPMKGHSHVYWYRQLPEEGLKFMVYLQKENIIDESGMPKERFSAEFPKEGPSILRIQQVVRGDSAAYFCASSNRDGNQPQHFGDGTRLSIL.

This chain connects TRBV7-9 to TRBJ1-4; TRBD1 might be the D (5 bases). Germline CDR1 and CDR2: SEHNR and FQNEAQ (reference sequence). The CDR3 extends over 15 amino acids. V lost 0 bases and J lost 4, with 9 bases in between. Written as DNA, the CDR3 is TGTGCCAGCAGCTTAGCTAGACAGTTTAATGAAAAACTGTTTTTT. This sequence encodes CASSLARQFNEKLFF.

CDR3 protein: CASSLGWAGGPTYSNQPQHF. The DNA of the CDR3 is TGTGCCAGCAGCTTAGGGTGGGCAGGGGGCCCAACTTATAGCAATCAGCCCCAGCATTTT. The chain couples TRBV7-8 to TRBJ1-5, with TRBD1 matching 8 bases. The trim removed 1 base at V and 0 bases at J, leaving 14 bases unmatched. Germline V lookup: CDR1 SGHVS, CDR2 FQNEAQ. This CDR3 spans 20 amino acids. Filled out from reference TRBV7-8 and TRBJ1-5, the complete variable domain reads GAGVSQSPRYKVAKRGQDVALRCDPISGHVSLFWYQQALGQGPEFLTYFQNEAQLDKSGLPSDRFFAERPEGSVSTLKIQRTQQEDSAVYLCASSLGWAGGPTYSNQPQHFGDGTRLSIL.

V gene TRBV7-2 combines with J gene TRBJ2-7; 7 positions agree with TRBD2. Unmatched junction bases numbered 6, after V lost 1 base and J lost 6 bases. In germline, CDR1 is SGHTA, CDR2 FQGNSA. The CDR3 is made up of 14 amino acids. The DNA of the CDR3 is TGTGCCAGCAGCTTAGGGGGGGACTACGGCGAGCAGTACTTC. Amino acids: CASSLGGDYGEQYF.